A selection of T cell receptor beta chains follows, all from one sample in a study of blood T cells in healthy people across ages. TCRdb re-analysed the 5' RACE reads in MiXCR, keeping a single row per CDR3 protein. The data show 1.5 million to 2 million distinct CDR3 sequences, with 49% seen just once and about 2.1% held by the top ten. Sequenced input: blood. The source is a woman in her thirties or forties in good health. Both conserved end residues are part of each CDR3. The D gene is left open where the match is weak. For some rows the clone size is stated as once, few or many, or as a class when expanded; others skip it.

v_gene	abundance	j_gene	len	d_gene	CDR3nt	CDR3aa
TRBV7-2	NA	TRBJ2-7	16	TRBD1	TGTGCCAGCAGCTTACTCTCGACAGGGCCTAGGGACGAGCAGTACTTC	CASSLLSTGPRDEQYF
TRBV25-1	few	TRBJ2-1	14	TRBD2	TGTGCCAGCAGTGTTAGCGGGGGGAAAAATGAGCAGTTCTTC	CASSVSGGKNEQFF
TRBV12-3/TRBV12-4	NA	TRBJ1-5	16	NA	TGTGCCAGCAGTCGGGGCCGTCGTTATAGCAATCAGCCCCAGCATTTT	CASSRGRRYSNQPQHF
TRBV7-2	once	TRBJ2-1	15	NA	TGTGCCAGCAGTTCAGGGGTCAGCTCCTGCAATGAGCAGTTCTTC	CASSSGVSSCNEQFF
TRBV24-1	few	TRBJ2-5	16	TRBD2	TGTGCCACCAGTGCTGCGACTAGCGGGGGGCAAGAGACCCAGTACTTC	CATSAATSGGQETQYF
TRBV6-6	once	TRBJ1-2	14	TRBD1	TGTGCCGGCAGTTACTCGACAGGGGTGGACGGCTACACCTTC	CAGSYSTGVDGYTF
TRBV25-1	NA	TRBJ1-1	13	NA	TGTGCCAGCAGGGGCCCCGTGAACACTGAAGCTTTCTTT	CASRGPVNTEAFF
TRBV28	NA	TRBJ2-5	13	TRBD1	TGTGCCAGCAGGCTTACAGGGGGGAAGACCCAGTACTTC	CASRLTGGKTQYF
TRBV7-2	NA	TRBJ1-2	14	NA	TGTGCCAGCAGCTCCGCACAGGGTCGGTATGGCTACACCTTC	CASSSAQGRYGYTF
TRBV28	NA	TRBJ1-4	17	NA	TGTGCCAGCAGTTACCCGGACAGCACAGCCTATAATGAAAAACTGTTTTTT	CASSYPDSTAYNEKLFF
TRBV6-5	NA	TRBJ2-3	13	NA	TGTGCCAGCAGTTACAAGTTCGGGGATACGCAGTATTTT	CASSYKFGDTQYF
TRBV20-1	NA	TRBJ2-7	14	NA	TGCAGTGCTCGGGGCACGCCGAGCTCCTACGAGCAGTACTTC	CSARGTPSSYEQYF
TRBV29-1	NA	TRBJ2-5	17	TRBD2	TGCAGCGTTGATCTGGAGGGCGGGGAGGGGCCCCAAGAGACCCAGTACTTC	CSVDLEGGEGPQETQYF
TRBV20-1	NA	TRBJ1-2	16	TRBD1	TGCAGTGCTAGAGATCCGGGGACAGGGGTGTTCTATGGCTACACCTTC	CSARDPGTGVFYGYTF
TRBV24-1	NA	TRBJ1-1	14	TRBD1	TGTGCCACCAGCTCGACAGGGGGCGTCACTGAAGCTTTCTTT	CATSSTGGVTEAFF
TRBV7-2	NA	TRBJ1-5	18	TRBD1	TGTGCCAGCAGCTTAGAAGGACAGGTCGGAGATAGCAATCAGCCCCAGCATTTT	CASSLEGQVGDSNQPQHF
TRBV24-1	NA	TRBJ2-7	14	TRBD2	TGTGCCACCAGTGACCGACGGGGGGCCTACGAGCAGTACTTC	CATSDRRGAYEQYF
TRBV28	few	TRBJ2-4	11	NA	TGTGCCAGCAGATCCCCCGGGGAGCAGTACTTC	CASRSPGEQYF
TRBV12-3/TRBV12-4	few	TRBJ1-5	15	TRBD1	TGTGCCAGCAGTTTGGACAGGGGATACAATCAGCCCCAGCATTTT	CASSLDRGYNQPQHF
TRBV9	few	TRBJ2-3	13	NA	TGTGCCAGCAGAGAAGGGATCACAGATACGCAGTATTTT	CASREGITDTQYF
TRBV29-1	few	TRBJ2-1	12	NA	TGCAGCGTTGAGTCCGGGAACAATGAGCAGTTCTTC	CSVESGNNEQFF
TRBV29-1	NA	TRBJ2-7	13	NA	TGCAGCGTTCCCGTGGGGGCAAAAAATGAGCAGTACTTC	CSVPVGAKNEQYF
TRBV9	NA	TRBJ2-5	15	NA	TGTGCCAGCAGCCTCCAGACAGGCACTCAAGAGACCCAGTACTTC	CASSLQTGTQETQYF
TRBV4-3	few	TRBJ2-7	15	NA	TGCGCCAGCAGCCCAGGGGTACTAGCCAACTACGAGCAGTACTTC	CASSPGVLANYEQYF
TRBV4-1	few	TRBJ2-7	14	NA	TGCGCCAGCAGCCAATCCACACGTACCTACGAGCAGTACTTC	CASSQSTRTYEQYF
TRBV11-1	NA	TRBJ2-7	16	TRBD1	TGTGCCAGCAGCTTAGGACGCCAGGGGGAGATCAATGAGCAGTACTTC	CASSLGRQGEINEQYF
TRBV7-2	once	TRBJ1-2	13	NA	TGTGCCAGCAGCTTAGGGAGCCAGGATCGCTACACCTTC	CASSLGSQDRYTF
TRBV10-1	NA	TRBJ2-1	15	TRBD2	TGCGCCAGCAGTGAGGGAGCGGGGGTTTACAATGAGCAGTTCTTC	CASSEGAGVYNEQFF
TRBV20-1	NA	TRBJ2-3	14	NA	TGCAGTGCTAGAGATGGGACTCGCACAGATACGCAGTATTTT	CSARDGTRTDTQYF
TRBV6-2/TRBV6-3	NA	TRBJ2-5	13	TRBD2	TGTGCCAGCTTAACTCTAGCGGTGAAGACCCAGTACTTC	CASLTLAVKTQYF
TRBV4-2	NA	TRBJ1-1	17	NA	TGTGCCAGCAGCCAAGATCCACCGACACAGTTGAACACTGAAGCTTTCTTT	CASSQDPPTQLNTEAFF
TRBV4-1	few	TRBJ2-1	13	NA	TGCGCCAGCAGCCAGGACGCGGGGAATGAGCAGTTCTTC	CASSQDAGNEQFF
TRBV4-3	few	TRBJ1-2	16	NA	TGCGCCAGCAGCCACGCGGACCGTGGAGCTAACTATGGCTACACCTTC	CASSHADRGANYGYTF
TRBV27	few	TRBJ2-5	17	TRBD2	TGTGCCAGCAGTCCGATCCGCGGACTAGCGGAGCAAGAGACCCAGTACTTC	CASSPIRGLAEQETQYF
TRBV7-3	few	TRBJ2-1	14	NA	TGTGCCAGCGGGGTGGCGGGCTCCTACAATGAGCAGTTCTTC	CASGVAGSYNEQFF
TRBV28	NA	TRBJ2-7	14	NA	TGTGCCAGCAGTTTTATCCGGTCCACCTACGAGCAGTACTTC	CASSFIRSTYEQYF
TRBV20-1	NA	TRBJ2-4	18	TRBD2	TGCAGTGCATCTGGACAGGGCCTAGCGGGGGTAGCCAAAAACATTCAGTACTTC	CSASGQGLAGVAKNIQYF
TRBV7-2	NA	TRBJ2-7	13	NA	TGTGCCAGCAGCTTAGTATGGGACGGCGAGCAGTACTTC	CASSLVWDGEQYF
TRBV25-1	NA	TRBJ2-7	15	NA	TGTGCCAGCAGTGAGTTTGGTGCAGGGCTCGACGAGCAGTACTTC	CASSEFGAGLDEQYF
TRBV12-3/TRBV12-4	few	TRBJ1-6	14	NA	TGTGCCAGCAGTTTCTCCAGCTATAATTCACCCCTCCACTTT	CASSFSSYNSPLHF
TRBV6-2/TRBV6-3	few	TRBJ1-4	16	TRBD1	TGTGCCAGCAGTTCGCGGACAGGGGTAACTAATGAAAAACTGTTTTTT	CASSSRTGVTNEKLFF
TRBV29-1	NA	TRBJ2-1	14	NA	TGCAGCGTTGAAAAGGGCCGAGGTAGCGATGAGCAGTTCTTC	CSVEKGRGSDEQFF
TRBV4-1	once	TRBJ2-7	15	NA	TGCGCCAGCAGCCAAGAGTGGGACATCTCCGACGAGCAGTACTTC	CASSQEWDISDEQYF
TRBV10-3	once	TRBJ1-2	12	NA	TGTGCCATCAGGGCCGAGGGGCCGGGCTACACCTTC	CAIRAEGPGYTF
TRBV3-1	NA	TRBJ1-1	15	NA	TGTGCCAGCAGCCCAAACCAGGGCGGGCGGACTGAAGCTTTCTTT	CASSPNQGGRTEAFF
TRBV6-2/TRBV6-3	few	TRBJ2-7	15	NA	TGTGCCAGCAGTTACTCGCCCACAGGCTCCTACGAGCAGTACTTC	CASSYSPTGSYEQYF
TRBV4-3	many	TRBJ2-1	17	TRBD2	TGCGCCAGCAGCCAAGATCCCGGACTAGCGGGGGGCAATGAGCAGTTCTTC	CASSQDPGLAGGNEQFF
TRBV5-1	NA	TRBJ1-2	15	NA	TGCGCCAGCAGCTTTGGGGCCCGAGAATCGCATGGCTACACCTTC	CASSFGARESHGYTF